One and the same sample provided the 27 T cell receptor beta chains below, sequenced in a study of beta chain features in type 1 diabetes. These receptors are not linked to any known antigen. Study-level points and caveats: In every one of the four CD4+ subsets, TCRB CDR3s were moderately but significantly shorter in Type 1 diabetes patients.

TCRB transcripts that were expressed got sequenced, as all of the isolated RNA had been reverse transcribed. The assay was immunoSEQ multiplex PCR, and TCRdb's table has in-frame clones only and misses some. This table has over 40,000 clones, roughly 68% appearing once. Sample: Tregs from blood. These receptor sequences come from a woman aged 18-35 years with type 1 diabetes.

The chain uses TRBV7-2 and TRBJ1-1; 12 nucleotides agree with TRBD1. Per germline, CDR1 SGHTA and CDR2 FQGNSA. V lost 1 base to trimming and J lost 3 bases; unmatched junction nucleotides: 6. This CDR3 comprises 17 residues. CDR3 coding DNA: TGTGCCAGCAGCTTAGTGGGACAGGGGGCTTTGGACACTGAAGCTTTCTTT. This gives the protein CASSLVGQGALDTEAFF.

This clone was recorded once. V gene TRBV2 combines with J gene TRBJ2-5; possibly TRBD2 for D (6 bases). The CDR3 runs 13 residues. The germline V gene has CDR1 SNHLY and CDR2 FYNNEI. V was cut by 6 bases and J by 3 bases, with 11 bases left in between. This chain's CDR3 is CASSQRGKETQYF. CDR3 DNA sequence: TGTGCCAGCAGCCAACGGGGGAAAGAGACCCAGTACTTC.

The rearrangement uses TRBV7-2 and TRBJ2-5; 9 bases are shared with TRBD2. Trimming took 5 bases from V and 5 from J; bases not matched to a gene: 15. The CDR3 extends over 17 amino acids. Germline V gene data show CDR1 as SGHTA and CDR2 as FQGNSA. This CDR3 is CASSARPGSSGVETQYF. The CDR3 DNA sequence: TGTGCCAGCAGCGCACGACCTGGGTCTAGCGGGGTGGAGACCCAGTACTTC. Drawing the rest from reference TRBV7-2 and TRBJ2-5, the complete variable domain is GAGVSQSPSNKVTEKGKDVELRCDPISGHTALYWYRQSLGQGLEFLIYFQGNSAPDKSGLPSDRFSAERTGGSVSTLTIQRTQQEDSAVYLCASSARPGSSGVETQYFGPGTRLLVL.

The V gene is TRBV4-3, the J gene TRBJ2-3, with D hard to call. Trimming took 3 bases from V and 0 from J, leaving 10 bases between them. Germline loops: CDR1 LGHNA, CDR2 YSLEER. This CDR3 region has 15 residues. This CDR3 reads CASSQMAVSTDTQYF. The DNA of the CDR3 is TGCGCCAGCAGCCAGATGGCGGTTAGCACAGATACGCAGTATTTT.

This chain joins TRBV7-9 and TRBJ2-3, with TRBD2 identical over 9 bases. This CDR3 has 16 amino acids. Unmatched junction bases numbered 7, after V lost 2 bases and J lost 4 bases. The germline V gene encodes CDR1 SEHNR and CDR2 FQNEAQ (reference sequence). CDR3 sequence (DNA): TGTGCCAGCAGCTTAAGCGGACTAGCGACCGCAGATACGCAGTATTTT. This encodes CASSLSGLATADTQYF.

The chain has TRBV7-2 and TRBJ1-6; 9 bases map to TRBD1. The CDR3 spans 15 residues. After removal of 5 bases from V and 8 bases from J, the junction contained 7 bases not matched to a gene. Germline CDR1 and CDR2: SGHTA and FQGNSA. The DNA of the CDR3 is TGTGCCAGCAGCCTCACCGGACAGGGGTATTCACCCCTCCACTTT. Protein product: CASSLTGQGYSPLHF.

V usage is TRBV29-1 and J usage is TRBJ2-7, with TRBD2 as a possible D gene (7 bases). Germline V gives CDR1 SQVTM, CDR2 ANQGSEA. Trimming took 5 bases from V and 3 from J, leaving 11 bases between them. CDR3 length equals 12 residues. CDR3 in amino acids: CSVRGANYEQYF. The CDR3 bases are TGCAGCGTTCGGGGGGCCAACTACGAGCAGTACTTC.

Only a few counts were recorded for this clone. J is TRBJ1-2 and V is TRBV6-5; D may be TRBD1 (6 bases). CDR1 and CDR2 (germline): MNHEY, SVGAGI. The CDR3 has 13 residues. The V and J ends lost 2 bases and 4 bases respectively, with 8 bases between them. CDR3 region: CASSYGGSYGYTF. CDR3 nucleotide sequence: TGTGCCAGCAGTTACGGGGGCAGCTATGGCTACACCTTC.

About this clone: The junction departs from germline at one end; a sequencing error may be responsible. This chain links TRBV7-7 with TRBJ2-1; possible D gene TRBD1, 5 bases. CDR3 size: 14 residues. Germline lookup yields CDR1 SSHAT and CDR2 FNYEAQ (reference sequence). The CDR3 sequence: CASSLEAGHNEQFF. CDR3 nucleotide sequence: TGTGCTAGCAGCTTAGAGGCAGGGCACAATGAGCAGTTCTTC.

The chain recombines TRBV25-1 with TRBJ1-2; D uncertain. Trimming shortened V by 6 bases and J by 2 bases, and 16 bases separated the two germline ends. In germline, CDR1 is MGHDK, CDR2 SYGVNS. The CDR3 runs 15 residues. The CDR3 here is CASRDTEGRNYGYTF. The CDR3 bases are TGTGCCAGCAGGGATACCGAGGGCAGGAACTATGGCTACACCTTC.

This clone was seen a few times. The rearrangement uses TRBV5-1 and TRBJ2-7; TRBD1 aligns across 8 bases. Trimming removed 4 bases from V and 6 bases from J; junction bases left unmatched: 6. Germline CDR1 SGHRS, CDR2 YFSETQ. The CDR3 is 13 amino acids. DNA of the CDR3: TGCGCCAGCAGCACCTTACAGGGGGGCGAGCAGTACTTC. It codes for CASSTLQGGEQYF.

This chain uses TRBV7-9 with TRBJ1-1; unclear D gene. Germline V gene data show CDR1 as SEHNR and CDR2 as FQNEAQ (reference sequence). This CDR3 is 15 amino acids long. The ends were cut back, 7 bases at V and 2 bases at J, with 17 bases in the middle. The CDR3 spells CASTLSRVYNTEAFF. The DNA of the CDR3 is TGTGCCAGCACCCTTTCGAGGGTTTATAACACTGAAGCTTTCTTT.

This chain uses TRBV5-4 with TRBJ2-7, with 7 nucleotides matching TRBD2. The CDR3 runs to 15 residues. Germline loops: CDR1 SGHNT, CDR2 YYREEE (reference sequence). V dropped 4 bases and J dropped 2; count of bases not matched to a gene: 9. Written as DNA, the CDR3 is TGTGCCAGCAGCCAAAAAAAGCGGGGCGCCTACGAGCAGTACTTC. As protein: CASSQKKRGAYEQYF.

This clone turned up a few times. The rearrangement joins TRBV6-6 to TRBJ2-2, with D perhaps TRBD1 (5 bases). CDR1 and CDR2 from the germline V gene are MNHNY and SVGAGI (reference sequence). CDR3 length: 13 residues. The germline V and J ends were trimmed by 4 bases and 6 bases, with 9 bases remaining between them. The CDR3 spells CASSSVGPGELFF. The CDR3 bases are TGTGCCAGCAGTTCGGTGGGGCCCGGGGAGCTGTTTTTT.

The CDR3 loop is CASSLTSGTSSYEQYF. Here the CDR3 DNA reads TGCGCCAGCAGCTTGACTAGCGGGACCAGCTCCTACGAGCAGTACTTC. V gene TRBV5-1 combines with J gene TRBJ2-7; TRBD2 agrees at 10 bases. From germline, CDR1 is SGHRS and CDR2 YFSETQ. CDR3 length: 16 residues. Losses at the gene ends were 1 base for V and 0 bases for J; bases not matched to a gene: 4. The variable domain in full, completed from reference TRBV5-1 and TRBJ2-7, reads KAGVTQTPRYLIKTRGQQVTLSCSPISGHRSVSWYQQTPGQGLQFLFEYFSETQRNKGNFPGRFSGRQFSNSRSEMNVSTLELGDSALYLCASSLTSGTSSYEQYFGPGTRLTVT.

The chain links TRBV7-8 to TRBJ2-3; 7 bases agree with TRBD1. V gave up 3 bases and J gave up 4 bases; unmatched junction bases: 7. Germline-derived CDR1 and CDR2 are SGHVS and FQNEAQ. The CDR3 consists of 15 residues. Here the CDR3 DNA reads TGTGCCAGCAGCTTGTGGACAGGTAGTGCAGATACGCAGTATTTT. Amino acid sequence: CASSLWTGSADTQYF. Filled out from reference TRBV7-8 and TRBJ2-3, the complete variable domain reads GAGVSQSPRYKVAKRGQDVALRCDPISGHVSLFWYQQALGQGPEFLTYFQNEAQLDKSGLPSDRFFAERPEGSVSTLKIQRTQQEDSAVYLCASSLWTGSADTQYFGPGTRLTVL.

This clone is a singleton in its sample. The chain joins TRBV10-3 to TRBJ2-7, with D maybe TRBD2 (6 bases). Germline CDR1 ENHRY, CDR2 SYGVKD. V shed 0 bases and J shed 1 base, with 13 bases lying between them. The CDR3 extends over 16 amino acids. The CDR3 region is CAISESGGKESYEQYF. The DNA for the CDR3 is TGTGCCATCAGTGAGTCGGGGGGTAAAGAGTCCTACGAGCAGTACTTC.

CDR3 DNA sequence: TGTGCCAGCGTCGGGACTTGGAAGCAGGAGCAGTTCTTC. It codes for CASVGTWKQEQFF. V and J are TRBV18 and TRBJ2-1, with TRBD2 as a possible D gene (6 bases). Germline V lookup: CDR1 KGHSH, CDR2 LQKENI. This CDR3 has 13 residues. Trimming took off 8 bases at V and 10 bases at J, with 18 bases between the two ends.

The chain couples TRBV7-2 to TRBJ1-5; D is possibly TRBD1 (5 bases). V was cut by 5 bases and J by 7 bases, with 18 bases left in between. This CDR3 comprises 15 residues. CDR1 and CDR2 from the germline V gene are SGHTA and FQGNSA. The CDR3 here is CASSLSGGPGQPQHF. CDR3 DNA sequence: TGTGCCAGCAGCCTCTCCGGGGGACCTGGGCAGCCCCAGCATTTT.

The sample holds a few counts of this clone. The chain carries TRBV7-2 and TRBJ2-3, with D possibly being TRBD1 (5 bases). CDR1 SGHTA and CDR2 FQGNSA come from the germline V gene. With 3 bases removed from V and 4 bases from J, the gap between germline ends came to 8 bases. The CDR3 is made up of 13 amino acids. CDR3 protein: CASSFQGPDTQYF. CDR3 sequence (DNA): TGTGCCAGCAGCTTTCAGGGTCCAGATACGCAGTATTTT.

The chain uses TRBV30 and TRBJ2-4, with TRBD2 identical over 7 bases. Germline CDR1 GTSNPN, CDR2 SVGIG (reference sequence). Germline trimming cut 1 base from V and 8 bases from J; bases unmatched to any gene: 11. The CDR3 has 15 residues. The CDR3 here is CAWSALGLPTDIQYF. The CDR3 nucleotides read TGTGCCTGGAGTGCTTTGGGACTACCTACGGACATTCAGTACTTC.

This clone was seen a handful of times. V is TRBV7-9 and J is TRBJ1-1, with D possibly being TRBD1 (5 bases). Germline CDR1 SEHNR, CDR2 FQNEAQ (reference sequence). The CDR3 consists of 12 residues. The germline V and J ends were trimmed by 6 bases and 4 bases, with 9 bases remaining between them. The CDR3 loop is CASSWGGTEAFF. The CDR3 coding sequence is TGTGCCAGCAGTTGGGGGGGCACTGAAGCTTTCTTT.

The V and J genes are TRBV20-1 and TRBJ2-7; D is ambiguous. The CDR3 runs 11 residues. The germline V gene has CDR1 DFQATT and CDR2 SNEGSKA (reference sequence). The V gene lost 3 bases and the J gene lost 3 bases, with 6 bases spanning the gap. Here the CDR3 DNA reads TGCAGTGCTAGGGCGGTCTACGAGCAGTACTTC. It yields the protein CSARAVYEQYF.

The chain employs TRBV9 and TRBJ2-3; TRBD2 matches at 14 bases. Germline loops: CDR1 SGDLS, CDR2 YYNGEE. The CDR3 has 16 amino acids. With 5 bases clipped from V and 3 bases from J, the junction kept 5 bases outside the gene matches. CDR3 nucleotides: TGTGCCAGCAGAAAAGGACTAGCGGGGGGTACAGATACGCAGTATTTT. It yields the protein CASRKGLAGGTDTQYF.

The rearrangement joins TRBV4-3 to TRBJ1-1; 10 positions agree with TRBD1. J lost 4 bases, V lost 1 base, and 9 bases had no gene match. The CDR3 is made up of 17 amino acids. In germline, CDR1 is LGHNA, CDR2 YSLEER. The CDR3 spells CASSQGITGTGATEAFF. The DNA of the CDR3 is TGCGCCAGCAGCCAAGGGATCACCGGGACAGGGGCCACTGAAGCTTTCTTT.

In DNA, the CDR3 is TGTGCCATCAGTACGGGACAGAACGTTTACAATGAGCAGTTCTTC. The encoded protein is CAISTGQNVYNEQFF. This chain joins TRBV10-3 and TRBJ2-1; 7 bases are a match to TRBD1. Germline CDR1 and CDR2: ENHRY and SYGVKD. This CDR3 region has 15 residues. The junction had 8 bases not matched to a gene; V was cut back by 5 bases and J by 4 bases.

The chain is built from TRBV5-1 and TRBJ2-2; TRBD2 matches 14 bases. J lost 9 bases, V lost 3 bases, and 7 bases had no gene match. The CDR3 has 16 amino acids. Germline V lookup: CDR1 SGHRS, CDR2 YFSETQ. The CDR3 protein is CASSSPGLAGVRELFF. The CDR3 DNA sequence: TGCGCCAGCAGCTCTCCGGGACTAGCGGGAGTAAGGGAGCTGTTTTTT.